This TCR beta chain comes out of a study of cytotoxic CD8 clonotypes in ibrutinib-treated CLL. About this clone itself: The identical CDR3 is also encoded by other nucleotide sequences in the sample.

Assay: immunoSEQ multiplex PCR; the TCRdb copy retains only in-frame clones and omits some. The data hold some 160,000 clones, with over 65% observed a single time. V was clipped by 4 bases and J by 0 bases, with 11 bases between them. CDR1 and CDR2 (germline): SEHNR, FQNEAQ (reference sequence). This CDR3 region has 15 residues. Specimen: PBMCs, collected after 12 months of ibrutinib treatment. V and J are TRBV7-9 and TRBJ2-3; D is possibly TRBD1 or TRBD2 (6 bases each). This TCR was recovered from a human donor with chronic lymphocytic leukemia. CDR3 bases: TGTGCCAGCAGCTCGCAGGGGACTAGCACAGATACGCAGTATTTT. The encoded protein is CASSSQGTSTDTQYF.